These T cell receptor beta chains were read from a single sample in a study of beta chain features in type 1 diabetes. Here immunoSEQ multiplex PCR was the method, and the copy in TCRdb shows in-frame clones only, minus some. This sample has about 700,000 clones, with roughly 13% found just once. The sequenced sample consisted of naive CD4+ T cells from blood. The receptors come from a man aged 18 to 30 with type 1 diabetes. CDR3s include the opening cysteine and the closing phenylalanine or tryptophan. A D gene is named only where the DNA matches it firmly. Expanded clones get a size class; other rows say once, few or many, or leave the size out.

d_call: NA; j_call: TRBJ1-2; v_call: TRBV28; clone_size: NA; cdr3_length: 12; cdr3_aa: CASSLAGYGYTF; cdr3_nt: TGTGCCAGCAGTTTAGCTGGGTATGGCTACACCTTC
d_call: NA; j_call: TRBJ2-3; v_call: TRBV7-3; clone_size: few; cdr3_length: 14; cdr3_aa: CASSRPGDTDTQYF; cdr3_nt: TGTGCCAGCAGCCGTCCAGGGGACACAGATACGCAGTATTTT
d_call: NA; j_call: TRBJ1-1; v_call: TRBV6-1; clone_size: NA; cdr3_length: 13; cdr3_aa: CASTDQTGTEAFF; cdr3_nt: TGTGCCAGCACTGATCAGACAGGCACTGAAGCTTTCTTT
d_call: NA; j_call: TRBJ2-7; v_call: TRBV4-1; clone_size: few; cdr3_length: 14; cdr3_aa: CASSRTPLLDEQYF; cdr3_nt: TGCGCCAGCAGCCGGACACCTCTCCTAGACGAGCAGTACTTC
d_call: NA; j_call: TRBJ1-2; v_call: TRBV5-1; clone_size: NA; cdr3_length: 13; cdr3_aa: CASIGASNYGYTF; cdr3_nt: TGCGCCAGCATCGGGGCCTCCAACTATGGCTACACCTTC
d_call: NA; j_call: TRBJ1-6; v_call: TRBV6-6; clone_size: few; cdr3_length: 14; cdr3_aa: CASSGGSYNSPLHF; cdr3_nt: TGTGCCAGCAGTGGGGGCTCCTATAATTCACCCCTCCACTTT
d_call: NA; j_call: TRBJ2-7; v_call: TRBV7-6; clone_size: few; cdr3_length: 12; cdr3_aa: CASSAGPYEQYF; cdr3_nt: TGTGCCAGCAGCGCGGGCCCCTACGAGCAGTACTTC
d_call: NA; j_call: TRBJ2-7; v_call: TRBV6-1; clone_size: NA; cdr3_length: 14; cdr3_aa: CAIESGIFSYEQYF; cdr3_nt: TGTGCCATCGAATCGGGAATCTTCTCCTACGAGCAGTACTTC
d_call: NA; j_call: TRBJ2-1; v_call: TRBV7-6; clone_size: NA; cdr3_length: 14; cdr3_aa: CASSFTLRSNEQFF; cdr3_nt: TGTGCCAGCAGCTTCACACTGCGTTCCAATGAGCAGTTCTTC
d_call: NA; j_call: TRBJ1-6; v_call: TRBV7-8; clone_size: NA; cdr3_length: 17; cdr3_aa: CASSLVGVRSNNSPLHF; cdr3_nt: TGTGCCAGCAGCTTAGTTGGAGTCAGGTCGAATAATTCACCCCTCCACTTT
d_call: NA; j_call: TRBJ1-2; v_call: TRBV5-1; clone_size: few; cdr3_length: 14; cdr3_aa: CASSLVPAGDGYTF; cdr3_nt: TGCGCCAGCAGCTTGGTGCCGGCAGGGGATGGCTACACCTTC
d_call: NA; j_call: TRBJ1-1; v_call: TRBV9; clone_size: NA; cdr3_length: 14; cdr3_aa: CASSPRTANTEAFF; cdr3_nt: TGTGCCAGCAGCCCCAGAACGGCGAACACTGAAGCTTTCTTT
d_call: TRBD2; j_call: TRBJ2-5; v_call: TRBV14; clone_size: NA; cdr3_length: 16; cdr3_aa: CASSPLAGGNQETQYF; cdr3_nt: TGTGCCAGCAGCCCCCTGGCGGGGGGGAATCAAGAGACCCAGTACTTC
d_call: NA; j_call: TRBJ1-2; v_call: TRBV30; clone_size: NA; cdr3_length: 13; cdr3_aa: CAWSLEGSLGYTF; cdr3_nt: TGTGCCTGGAGTTTGGAGGGGTCGCTTGGCTACACCTTC
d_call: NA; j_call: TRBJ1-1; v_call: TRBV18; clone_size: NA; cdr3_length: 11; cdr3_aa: CASSSVSGAFF; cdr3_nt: TGTGCCAGCTCGTCAGTTTCGGGGGCTTTCTTT
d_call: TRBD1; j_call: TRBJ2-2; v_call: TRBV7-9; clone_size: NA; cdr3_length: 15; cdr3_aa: CASSPGQGDTGELFF; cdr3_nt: TGTGCCAGCAGCCCGGGACAGGGTGACACCGGGGAGCTGTTTTTT
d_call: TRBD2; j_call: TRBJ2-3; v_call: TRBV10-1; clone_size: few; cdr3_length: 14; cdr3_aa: CASSDGGGPDTQYF; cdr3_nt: TGCGCCAGCAGTGACGGCGGGGGGCCAGATACGCAGTATTTT
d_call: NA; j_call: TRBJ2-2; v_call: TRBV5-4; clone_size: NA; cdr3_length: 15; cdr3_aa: CASSLNQENTGELFF; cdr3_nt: TGTGCCAGCAGCTTGAACCAGGAGAACACCGGGGAGCTGTTTTTT
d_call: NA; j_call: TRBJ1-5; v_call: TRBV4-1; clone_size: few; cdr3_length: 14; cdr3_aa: CASSQDKDNQPQHF; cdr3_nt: TGCGCCAGCAGCCAAGATAAAGACAATCAGCCCCAGCATTTT
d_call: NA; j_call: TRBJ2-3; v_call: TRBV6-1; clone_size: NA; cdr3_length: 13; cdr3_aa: CASSEESTDTQYF; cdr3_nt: TGTGCCAGCAGTGAAGAGAGCACAGATACGCAGTATTTT
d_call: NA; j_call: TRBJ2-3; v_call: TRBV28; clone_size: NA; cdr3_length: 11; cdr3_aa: CASRMGAMEYF; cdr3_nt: TGTGCCAGCAGGATGGGGGCTATGGAGTATTTT
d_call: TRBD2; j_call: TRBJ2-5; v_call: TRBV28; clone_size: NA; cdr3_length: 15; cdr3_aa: CASSSTSGSQETQYF; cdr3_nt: TGTGCCAGCAGCTCGACTAGCGGGAGCCAAGAGACCCAGTACTTC
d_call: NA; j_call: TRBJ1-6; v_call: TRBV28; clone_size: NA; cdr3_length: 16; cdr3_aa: CASSADRSSYNSPLHF; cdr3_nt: TGTGCCAGCAGTGCTGACAGAAGCTCCTATAATTCACCCCTCCACTTT
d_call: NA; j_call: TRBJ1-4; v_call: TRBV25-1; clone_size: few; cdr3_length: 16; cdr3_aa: CASSEGGRAWSEKLFF; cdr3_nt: TGTGCCAGCAGTGAGGGGGGTCGGGCCTGGAGCGAAAAACTGTTTTTT
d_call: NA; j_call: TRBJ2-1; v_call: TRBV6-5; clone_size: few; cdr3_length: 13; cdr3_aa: CASSHLAAYEQFF; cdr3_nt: TGTGCCAGCAGCCATTTAGCGGCGTATGAGCAGTTCTTC
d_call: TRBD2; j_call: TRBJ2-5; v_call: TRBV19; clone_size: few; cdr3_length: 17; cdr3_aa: CASSPLGKGLAEETQYF; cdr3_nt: TGTGCCAGTAGTCCGCTAGGCAAAGGACTAGCGGAAGAGACCCAGTACTTC
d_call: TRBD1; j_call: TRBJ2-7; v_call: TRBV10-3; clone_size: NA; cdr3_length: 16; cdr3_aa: CAISERGDRVGYEQYF; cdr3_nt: TGTGCCATCAGTGAGCGGGGGGACAGGGTTGGCTACGAGCAGTACTTC
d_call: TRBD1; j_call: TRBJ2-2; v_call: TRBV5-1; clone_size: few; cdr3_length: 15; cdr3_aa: CASSFAGGNTGELFF; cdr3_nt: TGCGCCAGCAGCTTTGCAGGGGGGAACACCGGGGAGCTGTTTTTT
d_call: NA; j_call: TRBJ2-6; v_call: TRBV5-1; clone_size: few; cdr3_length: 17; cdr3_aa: CASSFDGISSGANVLTF; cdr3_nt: TGCGCCAGCAGCTTCGACGGAATAAGCTCTGGGGCCAACGTCCTGACTTTC
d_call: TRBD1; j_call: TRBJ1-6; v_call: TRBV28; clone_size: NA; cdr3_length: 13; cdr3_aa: CAILGQGNSPLHF; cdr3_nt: TGTGCCATCCTGGGACAGGGGAATTCACCCCTCCACTTT
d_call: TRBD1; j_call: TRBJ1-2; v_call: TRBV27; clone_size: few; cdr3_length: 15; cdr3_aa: CASSSTGEGSYGYTF; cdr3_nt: TGTGCCAGCAGCTCGACAGGGGAAGGTAGCTATGGCTACACCTTC
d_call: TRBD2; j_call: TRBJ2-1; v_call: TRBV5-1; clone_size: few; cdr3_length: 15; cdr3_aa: CASSTTSGVYNEQFF; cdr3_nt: TGCGCCAGCAGCACTACTAGCGGCGTCTACAATGAGCAGTTCTTC
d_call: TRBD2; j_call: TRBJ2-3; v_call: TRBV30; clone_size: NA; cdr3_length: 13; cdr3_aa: CAFSGGASDTQYF; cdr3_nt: TGTGCCTTTAGCGGGGGGGCATCAGATACGCAGTATTTT
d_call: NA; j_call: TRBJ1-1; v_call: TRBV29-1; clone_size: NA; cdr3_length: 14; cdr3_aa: CSVERRLENTEAFF; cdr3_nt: TGCAGCGTTGAGAGGAGACTGGAGAACACTGAAGCTTTCTTT
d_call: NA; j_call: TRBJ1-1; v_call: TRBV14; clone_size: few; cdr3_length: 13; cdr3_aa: CASSQGQYTEAFF; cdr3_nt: TGTGCCAGCAGCCAAGGGCAGTACACTGAAGCTTTCTTT
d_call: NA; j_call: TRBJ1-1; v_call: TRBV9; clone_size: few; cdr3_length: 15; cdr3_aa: CASSVGPGLKNEAFF; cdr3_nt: TGTGCCAGCAGCGTAGGTCCGGGTTTGAAAAATGAAGCTTTCTTT
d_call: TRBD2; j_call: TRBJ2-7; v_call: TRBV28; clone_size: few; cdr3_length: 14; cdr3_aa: CASSPPGGWNEQYF; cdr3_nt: TGTGCCAGCAGCCCCCCGGGGGGTTGGAACGAGCAGTACTTC
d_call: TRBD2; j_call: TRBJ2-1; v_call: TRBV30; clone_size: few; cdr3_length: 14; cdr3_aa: CASLVAGGYNEQFF; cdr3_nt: TGTGCCTCTCTTGTAGCGGGGGGGTACAATGAGCAGTTCTTC
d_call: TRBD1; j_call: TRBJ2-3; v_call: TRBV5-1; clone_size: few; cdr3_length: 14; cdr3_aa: CASAGQASTDTQYF; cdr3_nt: TGCGCCAGCGCCGGACAGGCTAGCACAGATACGCAGTATTTT
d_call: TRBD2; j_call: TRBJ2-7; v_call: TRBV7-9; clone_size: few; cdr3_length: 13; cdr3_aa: CASRPSGGNEQYF; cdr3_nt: TGTGCCAGCAGACCTAGCGGGGGGAATGAGCAGTACTTC
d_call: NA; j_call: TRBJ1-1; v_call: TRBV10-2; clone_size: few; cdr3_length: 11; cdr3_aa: CASSGAREAFF; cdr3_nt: TGCGCCAGCAGTGGGGCCCGCGAGGCTTTCTTT